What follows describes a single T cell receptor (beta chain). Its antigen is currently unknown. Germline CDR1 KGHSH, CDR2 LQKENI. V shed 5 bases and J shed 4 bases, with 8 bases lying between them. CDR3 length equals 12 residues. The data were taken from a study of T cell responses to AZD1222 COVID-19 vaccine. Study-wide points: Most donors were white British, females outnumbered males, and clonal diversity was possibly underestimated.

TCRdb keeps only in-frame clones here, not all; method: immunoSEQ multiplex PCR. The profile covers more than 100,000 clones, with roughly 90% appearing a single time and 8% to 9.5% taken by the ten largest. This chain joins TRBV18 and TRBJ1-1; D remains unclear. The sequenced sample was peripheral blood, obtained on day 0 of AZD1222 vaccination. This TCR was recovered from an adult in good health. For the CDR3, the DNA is TGTGCCAGCTCAGACGGGCTCACTGAAGCTTTCTTT. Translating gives CASSDGLTEAFF.